This T cell receptor beta chain comes out of a study of T cell changes during pregnancy in multiple sclerosis. The CDR3 covers 19 residues. Trimming cost V 0 bases and J 0 bases, with 18 bases left between them. Germline V gene lookup returns CDR1 KGHSH and CDR2 LQKENI. Generated by immunoSEQ multiplex PCR, the TCRdb table keeps only in-frame clones and is missing some. The sample records roughly 45,000 clones, just over 90% being singletons. The rearrangement links TRBV18 to TRBJ2-4, with D perhaps matching TRBD1 (5 bases). This clonotype was obtained from a female donor with multiple sclerosis, enrolled in a pregnancy study. The material sequenced was CD8+ T cells from peripheral blood mononuclear cells, taken after pregnancy. CDR3 region: CASSPPWPKDKLAKNIQYF. The DNA of the CDR3 is TGTGCCAGCTCACCACCTTGGCCTAAGGACAAATTAGCCAAAAACATTCAGTACTTC. The entire variable domain, with the rest obtained from reference TRBV18 and TRBJ2-4, is as follows: NAGVMQNPRHLVRRRGQEARLRCSPMKGHSHVYWYRQLPEEGLKFMVYLQKENIIDESGMPKERFSAEFPKEGPSILRIQQVVRGDSAAYFCASSPPWPKDKLAKNIQYFGAGTRLSVL.